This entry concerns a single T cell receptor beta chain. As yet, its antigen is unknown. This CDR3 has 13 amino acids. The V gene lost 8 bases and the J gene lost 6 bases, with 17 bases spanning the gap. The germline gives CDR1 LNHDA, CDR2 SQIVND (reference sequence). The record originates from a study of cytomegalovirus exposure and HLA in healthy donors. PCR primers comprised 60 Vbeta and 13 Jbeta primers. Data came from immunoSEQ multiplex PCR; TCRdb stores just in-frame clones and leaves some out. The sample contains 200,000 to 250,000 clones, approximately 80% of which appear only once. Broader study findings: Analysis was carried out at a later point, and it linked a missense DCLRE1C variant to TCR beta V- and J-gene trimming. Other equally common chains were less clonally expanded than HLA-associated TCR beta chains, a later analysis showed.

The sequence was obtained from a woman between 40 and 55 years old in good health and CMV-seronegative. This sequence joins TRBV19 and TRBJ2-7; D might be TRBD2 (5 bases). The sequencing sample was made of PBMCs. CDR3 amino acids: CASCSAGFSEQYF. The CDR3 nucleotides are TGTGCCAGTTGCTCTGCGGGTTTCAGCGAGCAGTACTTC.